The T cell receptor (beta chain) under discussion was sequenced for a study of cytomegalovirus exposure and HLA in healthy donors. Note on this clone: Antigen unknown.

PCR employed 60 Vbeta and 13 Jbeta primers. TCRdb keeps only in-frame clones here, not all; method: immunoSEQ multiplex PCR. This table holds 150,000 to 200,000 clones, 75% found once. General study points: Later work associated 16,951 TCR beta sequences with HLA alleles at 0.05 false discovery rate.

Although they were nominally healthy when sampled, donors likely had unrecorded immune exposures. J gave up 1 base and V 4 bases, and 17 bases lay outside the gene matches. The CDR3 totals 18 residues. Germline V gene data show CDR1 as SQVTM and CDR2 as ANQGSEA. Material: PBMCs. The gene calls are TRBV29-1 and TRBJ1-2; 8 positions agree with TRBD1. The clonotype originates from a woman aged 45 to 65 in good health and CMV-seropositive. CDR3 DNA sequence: TGCAGCGTTGTTACCCCGGGAGCCCGGGACAGGTATAACTATGGCTACACCTTC. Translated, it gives CSVVTPGARDRYNYGYTF. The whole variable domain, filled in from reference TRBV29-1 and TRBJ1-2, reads SAVISQKPSRDICQRGTSLTIQCQVDSQVTMMFWYRQQPGQSLTLIATANQGSEATYESGFVIDKFPISRPNLTFSTLTVSNMSPEDSSIYLCSVVTPGARDRYNYGYTFGSGTRLTVV.